The T cell receptor (beta chain) under discussion was sequenced for a study of radiotherapy plus CTLA-4 blockade in lung cancer. Germline CDR1 is SGHTA and CDR2 is FQGNSA. This CDR3 has 15 residues. The ends were cut back, 1 base at V and 2 bases at J, with 9 bases in the middle. Only in-frame clones appear in the TCRdb table, and some are missing; sequencing was by immunoSEQ multiplex PCR. The sample contains some 15,000 clones, 72% of which appear only once. Only a few counts were recorded for this clone. Sequencing was performed on peripheral blood, taken from a patient treated with radiotherapy plus ipilimumab. This receptor was obtained from a human donor with non-small cell lung cancer whose response to radiotherapy plus ipilimumab could not be evaluated. The chain links TRBV7-2 to TRBJ1-3, with D unclear. The CDR3 DNA reads as TGTGCCAGCAGCTTAGGAGGGCAGACTGGAAACACCATATATTTT. Amino acid sequence: CASSLGGQTGNTIYF.